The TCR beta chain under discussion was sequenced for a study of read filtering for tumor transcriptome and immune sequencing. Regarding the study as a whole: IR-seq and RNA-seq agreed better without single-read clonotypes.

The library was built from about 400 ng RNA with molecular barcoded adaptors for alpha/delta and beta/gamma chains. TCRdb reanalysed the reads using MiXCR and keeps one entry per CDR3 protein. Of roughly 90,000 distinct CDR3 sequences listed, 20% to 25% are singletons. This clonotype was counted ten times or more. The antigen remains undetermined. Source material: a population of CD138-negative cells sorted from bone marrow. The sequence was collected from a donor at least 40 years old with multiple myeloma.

CDR3 DNA: TGCGCCAGCAGCCAGATGCGGAACACTGAAGCTTTCTTT. It is translated as CASSQMRNTEAFF. The chain has TRBV5-1 and TRBJ1-1; the D is unclear. The CDR3 is 13 residues long. From germline, CDR1 is SGHRS and CDR2 YFSETQ. V was pared by 4 bases and J by 1 base, with 8 bases between.